The rows below give T cell receptor beta chains drawn from one sample of a study of T cell responses to AZD1222 COVID-19 vaccine. Sequencing was performed with immunoSEQ multiplex PCR; in TCRdb, only in-frame clones are kept and a portion is missing. The data show tens of thousands of clones, about nine tenths seen once. This sample comprised peripheral blood, obtained 28 days after the second AZD1222 dose. The receptors were gathered from an adult who received the AZD1222 COVID-19 vaccine. Both conserved end residues are trimmed from each CDR3. Some rows have no size entry. The others give once, few or many, or a class for an expanded clone.

V gene | CDR3 length | clone size | CDR3 protein
TRBV5-1 | 12 | . | ASSFRGARNEQF
TRBV10-3 | 12 | . | AISEGSLNYGYT
TRBV6-5 | 11 | . | ASRRQGEVGYT
TRBV19 | 13 | once | ASSGPGLNNQPQH
TRBV28 | 13 | once | ASSLQGATNEKLF
TRBV3-1/TRBV3-2 | 16 | once | ASSQDWIAGGYDNEQF
TRBV6-5 | 13 | . | ASSYLAGGNYGYT
TRBV19 | 12 | once | ASTPTGGLNEQF
TRBV18 | 12 | . | ASSADNSGNTIY
TRBV10-2 | 16 | . | ASSTGTSGGRTYNEQF
TRBV6-1 | 18 | . | ASSELIGTGAPPTYNEQF
TRBV7-2 | 13 | . | ASSPTGAGANVLT
TRBV20-1 | 9 | . | SAPQGPTQY
TRBV3-1/TRBV3-2 | 14 | . | ASSQEMRLTTDTQY
TRBV28 | 16 | . | ASSEGSDRTKGGYGYT
TRBV4-1 | 13 | . | ASSREGQGYNEQF
TRBV7-9 | 12 | . | ASSLARQGAGYT
TRBV28 | 11 | . | ASSFSVGQGCF
TRBV4-3 | 13 | . | ASSESGTGNEKLF
TRBV27 | 12 | . | ASRQTGSGQPQH
TRBV7-9 | 14 | . | ASSSRRGAGSETQY
TRBV28 | 12 | . | ASSRLRENTEAF